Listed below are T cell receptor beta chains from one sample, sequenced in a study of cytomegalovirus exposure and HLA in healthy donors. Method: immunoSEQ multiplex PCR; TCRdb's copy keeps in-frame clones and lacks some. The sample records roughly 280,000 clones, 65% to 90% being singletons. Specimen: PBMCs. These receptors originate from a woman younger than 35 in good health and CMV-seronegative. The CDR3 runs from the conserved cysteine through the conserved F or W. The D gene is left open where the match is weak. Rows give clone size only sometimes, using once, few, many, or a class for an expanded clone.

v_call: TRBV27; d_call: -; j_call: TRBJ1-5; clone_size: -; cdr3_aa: CASSSTGSTQPQHF; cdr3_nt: TGTGCCAGCAGTAGTACAGGGTCGACTCAGCCCCAGCATTTT
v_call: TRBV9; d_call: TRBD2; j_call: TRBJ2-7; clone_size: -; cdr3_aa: CASSVGASGRSGEQYF; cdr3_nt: TGTGCCAGCAGCGTAGGCGCTAGCGGGAGAAGTGGCGAGCAGTACTTC
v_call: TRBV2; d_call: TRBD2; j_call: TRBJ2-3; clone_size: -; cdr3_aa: CASSEYFDAGTSGGMDTDTQYF; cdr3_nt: TGTGCCAGCAGCGAATACTTCGACGCGGGGACTAGCGGGGGGATGGACACAGATACGCAGTATTTT
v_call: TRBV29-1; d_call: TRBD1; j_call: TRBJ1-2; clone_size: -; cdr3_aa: CSVELEGAPNYGYTF; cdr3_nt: TGCAGCGTTGAATTGGAGGGGGCGCCTAACTATGGCTACACCTTC
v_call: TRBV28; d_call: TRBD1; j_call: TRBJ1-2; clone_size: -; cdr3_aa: CASSVGQGHGYTF; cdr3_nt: TGTGCCAGCAGCGTTGGACAGGGGCATGGCTACACCTTC
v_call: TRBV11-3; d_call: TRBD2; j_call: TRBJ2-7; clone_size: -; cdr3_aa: CASSPGTSGRNEQYF; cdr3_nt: TGTGCCAGCAGCCCGGGGACTAGCGGGAGAAACGAGCAGTACTTC
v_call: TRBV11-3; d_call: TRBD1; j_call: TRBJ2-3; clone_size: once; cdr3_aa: CASSPGTGGTDTQYF; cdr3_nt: TGTGCCAGCAGCCCTGGGACAGGGGGCACAGATACGCAGTATTTT
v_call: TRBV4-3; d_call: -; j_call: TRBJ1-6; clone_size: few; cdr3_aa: CASSQVTGSPLHF; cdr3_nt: TGCGCCAGCAGCCAAGTAACGGGATCACCCCTCCACTTT
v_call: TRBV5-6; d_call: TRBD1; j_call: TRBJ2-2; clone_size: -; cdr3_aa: CASRKGQVKTGELFF; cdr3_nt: TGTGCCAGCAGAAAGGGACAGGTGAAGACCGGGGAGCTGTTTTTT
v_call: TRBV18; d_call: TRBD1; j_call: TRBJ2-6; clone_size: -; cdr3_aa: CASSPPGQGGLYGANVLTF; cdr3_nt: TGTGCCAGCTCACCACCGGGACAGGGGGGCTTATACGGGGCCAACGTCCTGACTTTC
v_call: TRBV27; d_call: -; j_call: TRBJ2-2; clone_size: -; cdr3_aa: CASSYSDTGELFF; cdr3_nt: TGTGCCAGCAGTTATTCGGACACCGGGGAGCTGTTTTTT
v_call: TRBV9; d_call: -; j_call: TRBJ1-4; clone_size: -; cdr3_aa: CASSAGESWEKLFF; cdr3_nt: TGTGCCAGCAGCGCAGGGGAGTCTTGGGAAAAACTGTTTTTT
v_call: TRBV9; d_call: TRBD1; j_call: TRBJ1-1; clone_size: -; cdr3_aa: CASSGGQGGTEAFF; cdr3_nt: TGTGCCAGCAGCGGGGGACAGGGAGGCACTGAAGCTTTCTTT
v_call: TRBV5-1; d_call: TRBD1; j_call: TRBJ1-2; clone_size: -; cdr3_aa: CASSLDRGNYGYTF; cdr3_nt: TGCGCCAGCAGCTTGGACAGGGGGAACTATGGCTACACCTTC
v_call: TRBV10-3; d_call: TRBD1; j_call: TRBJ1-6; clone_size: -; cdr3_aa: CAISEQGAGNSPLHF; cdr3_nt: TGTGCCATCAGTGAACAGGGGGCAGGTAATTCACCCCTCCACTTT
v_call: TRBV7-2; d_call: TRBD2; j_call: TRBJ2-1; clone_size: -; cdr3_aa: CASSPSGGAVHEQFF; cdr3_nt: TGTGCCAGCAGCCCTAGCGGGGGGGCCGTCCATGAGCAGTTCTTC
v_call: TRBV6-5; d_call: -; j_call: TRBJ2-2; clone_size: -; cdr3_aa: CASSYAAQGWAGELFF; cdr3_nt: TGTGCCAGCAGTTACGCCGCGCAGGGGTGGGCCGGGGAGCTGTTTTTT
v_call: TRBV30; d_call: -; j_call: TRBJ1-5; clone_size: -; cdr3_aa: CAWRIGNQPQHF; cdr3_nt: TGTGCCTGGAGAATAGGCAATCAGCCCCAGCATTTT
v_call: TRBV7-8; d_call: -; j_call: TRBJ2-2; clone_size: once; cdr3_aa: CASSLDSAVGELFF; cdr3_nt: TGTGCCAGCAGCCTCGACAGTGCGGTCGGGGAGCTGTTTTTT
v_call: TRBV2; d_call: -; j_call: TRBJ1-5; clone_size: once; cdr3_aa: CASRRVAETNQPQHF; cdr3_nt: TGTGCCAGCAGGAGGGTGGCCGAGACCAATCAGCCCCAGCATTTT
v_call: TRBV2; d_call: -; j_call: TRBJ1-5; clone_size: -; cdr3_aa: CASSGGGRESNQPQHF; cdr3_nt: TGTGCCAGCAGCGGGGGTGGGAGAGAGAGCAATCAGCCCCAGCATTTT
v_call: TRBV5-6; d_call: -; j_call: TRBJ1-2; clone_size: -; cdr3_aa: CASSPRRTLYGYTF; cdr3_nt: TGTGCCAGCAGCCCAAGGAGGACCCTCTATGGCTACACCTTC
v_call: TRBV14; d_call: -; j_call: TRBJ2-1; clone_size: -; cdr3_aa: CASSQVWENEQFF; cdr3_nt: TGTGCCAGCAGCCAAGTATGGGAGAATGAGCAGTTCTTC
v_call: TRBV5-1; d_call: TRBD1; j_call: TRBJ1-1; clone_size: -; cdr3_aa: CASSLGRDREAFF; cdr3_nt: TGCGCCAGCAGCTTGGGGAGGGACAGGGAAGCTTTCTTT
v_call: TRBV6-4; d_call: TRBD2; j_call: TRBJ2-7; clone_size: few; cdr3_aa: CASSLAASSGEYEQYF; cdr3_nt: TGTGCCAGCAGTCTGGCCGCGTCTAGCGGGGAGTACGAGCAGTACTTC
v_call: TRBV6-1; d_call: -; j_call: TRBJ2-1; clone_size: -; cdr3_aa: CASTGVGEIYHEQFF; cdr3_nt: TGTGCCAGCACCGGGGTCGGGGAGATTTATCATGAGCAGTTCTTC
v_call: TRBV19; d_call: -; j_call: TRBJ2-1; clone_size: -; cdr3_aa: CASSIDLGLGQDEQFF; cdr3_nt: TGTGCCAGTAGTATAGACTTGGGACTAGGACAGGATGAGCAGTTCTTC
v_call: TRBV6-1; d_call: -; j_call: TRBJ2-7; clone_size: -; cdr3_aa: CASKSSPLYEQYF; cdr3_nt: TGTGCCAGCAAGAGTTCACCACTCTACGAGCAGTACTTC
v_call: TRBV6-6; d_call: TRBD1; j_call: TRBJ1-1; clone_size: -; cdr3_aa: CASSPGQGAPEAFF; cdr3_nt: TGTGCCAGCAGCCCCGGCCAGGGGGCACCTGAAGCTTTCTTT
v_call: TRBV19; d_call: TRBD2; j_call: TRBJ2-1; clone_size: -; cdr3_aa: CASTPSGPSSYNEQFF; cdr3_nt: TGTGCCAGTACCCCTAGCGGGCCGAGCTCCTACAATGAGCAGTTCTTC
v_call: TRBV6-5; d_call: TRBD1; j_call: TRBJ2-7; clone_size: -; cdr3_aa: CASSSRQGAISYEQYF; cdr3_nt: TGTGCCAGCAGTTCGAGACAGGGGGCCATCTCCTACGAGCAGTACTTC
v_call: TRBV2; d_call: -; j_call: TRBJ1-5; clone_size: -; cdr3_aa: CASSESTSNQPQHF; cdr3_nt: TGTGCCAGCAGTGAAAGTACAAGCAATCAGCCCCAGCATTTT
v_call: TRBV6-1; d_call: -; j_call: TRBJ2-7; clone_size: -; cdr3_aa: CASALQELSYEQYF; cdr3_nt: TGTGCCAGCGCGCTACAGGAACTCTCCTACGAGCAGTACTTC
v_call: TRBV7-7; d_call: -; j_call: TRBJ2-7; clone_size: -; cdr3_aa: CASSFGASGEQYF; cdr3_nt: TGTGCCAGCAGCTTTGGCGCCTCGGGCGAGCAGTACTTC
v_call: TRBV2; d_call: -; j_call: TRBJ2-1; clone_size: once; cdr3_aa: CASSVTRSGNEQFF; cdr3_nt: TGTGCCAGCAGTGTTACTAGGTCCGGGAATGAGCAGTTCTTC
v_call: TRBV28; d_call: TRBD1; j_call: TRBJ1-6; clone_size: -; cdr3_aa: CALQGESYNSPLHF; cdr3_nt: TGTGCCCTACAGGGGGAGTCCTATAATTCACCCCTCCACTTT
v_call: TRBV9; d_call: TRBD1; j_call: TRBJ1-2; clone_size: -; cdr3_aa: CASSPWTGANYGYTF; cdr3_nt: TGTGCCAGCAGCCCATGGACAGGGGCTAACTATGGCTACACCTTC
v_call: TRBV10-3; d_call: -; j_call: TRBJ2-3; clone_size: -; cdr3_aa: CATLALNADTQYF; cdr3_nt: TGTGCTACTCTAGCCCTCAACGCAGATACGCAGTATTTT
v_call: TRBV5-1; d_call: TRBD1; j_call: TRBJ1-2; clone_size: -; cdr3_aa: CASSPGAGTGGGYTF; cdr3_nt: TGCGCCAGCAGCCCTGGGGCCGGGACAGGGGGTGGCTACACCTTC
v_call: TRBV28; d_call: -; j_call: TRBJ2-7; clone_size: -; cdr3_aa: CASTESRTLEQYF; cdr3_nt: TGTGCCAGCACCGAATCTCGGACTCTCGAGCAGTACTTC
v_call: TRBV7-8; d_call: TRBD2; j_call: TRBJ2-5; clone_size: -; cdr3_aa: CASSWKTSGLYQETQYF; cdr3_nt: TGTGCCAGCAGCTGGAAGACTAGCGGCTTGTACCAAGAGACCCAGTACTTC
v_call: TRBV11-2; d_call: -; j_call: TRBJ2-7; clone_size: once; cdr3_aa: CASSPEGRHEQYF; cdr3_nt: TGTGCCAGCAGCCCGGAGGGGCGGCACGAGCAGTACTTC
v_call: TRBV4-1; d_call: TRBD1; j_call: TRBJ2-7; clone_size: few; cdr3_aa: CASSLLPGTGDDEQYF; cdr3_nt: TGCGCCAGCAGCCTCCTCCCCGGGACAGGGGATGACGAGCAGTACTTC
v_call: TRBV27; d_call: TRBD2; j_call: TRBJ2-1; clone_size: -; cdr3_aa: CASSLGGASGTYNEQFF; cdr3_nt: TGTGCCAGCAGTTTAGGAGGGGCTAGCGGAACATACAATGAGCAGTTCTTC
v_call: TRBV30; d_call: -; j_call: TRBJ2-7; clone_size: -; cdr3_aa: CAWSVVLVRATREQYF; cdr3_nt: TGTGCCTGGAGTGTAGTATTGGTCAGGGCCACGCGCGAGCAGTACTTC
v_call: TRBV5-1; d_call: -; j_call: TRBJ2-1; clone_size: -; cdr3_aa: CASSFWGRGLDEQFF; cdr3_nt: TGCGCCAGCAGCTTTTGGGGGCGCGGGCTCGATGAGCAGTTCTTC
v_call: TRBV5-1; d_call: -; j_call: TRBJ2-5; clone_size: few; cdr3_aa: CASSLAGTSRETQYF; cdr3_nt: TGCGCCAGCAGCTTGGCCGGGACTTCAAGAGAGACCCAGTACTTC
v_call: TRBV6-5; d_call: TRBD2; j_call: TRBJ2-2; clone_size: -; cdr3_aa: CASSLWTSGTGELFF; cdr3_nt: TGTGCCAGCAGTCTGTGGACTAGCGGAACCGGGGAGCTGTTTTTT